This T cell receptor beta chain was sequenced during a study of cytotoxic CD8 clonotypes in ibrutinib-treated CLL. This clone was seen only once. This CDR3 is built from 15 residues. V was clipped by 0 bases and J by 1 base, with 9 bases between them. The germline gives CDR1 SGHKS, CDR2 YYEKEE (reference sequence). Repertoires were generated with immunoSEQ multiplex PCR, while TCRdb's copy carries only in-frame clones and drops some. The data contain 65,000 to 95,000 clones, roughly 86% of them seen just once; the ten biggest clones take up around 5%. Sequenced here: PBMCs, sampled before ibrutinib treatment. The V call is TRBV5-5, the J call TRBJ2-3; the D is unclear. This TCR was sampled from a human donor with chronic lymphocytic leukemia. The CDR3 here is CASSLVAVGTDTQYF. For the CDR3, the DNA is TGTGCCAGCAGCTTGGTCGCCGTTGGCACAGATACGCAGTATTTT.